These T cell receptor beta chains were read from a single sample in a study of identical twins. In TCRdb, the 5' RACE reads were re-called with MiXCR into one record per CDR3 protein. The profile covers around 570,000 distinct CDR3 sequences, with approximately 10% appearing a single time and roughly 3.2% taken by the ten largest. Separately, the same data were catalogued under a study of yellow fever vaccine responses in identical twins.

Sequenced: PBMCs. The receptors originated from a woman aged 18-29 years in good health. Each CDR3 is given with its conserved first and last residue. D genes are given only for firm matches. Expanded clones get a size class; other rows say once, few or many, or leave the size out.

J gene: TRBJ1-2; D gene: .; clone size: few; V gene: TRBV12-3/TRBV12-4; CDR3 protein: CASSLSGYTF; CDR3 DNA: TGTGCCAGCAGTTTGAGTGGCTACACCTTC
J gene: TRBJ2-4; D gene: .; clone size: few; V gene: TRBV14; CDR3 protein: CASSQGGSLAKNIQYF; CDR3 DNA: TGTGCCAGCAGCCAAGGAGGCTCCCTAGCCAAAAACATTCAGTACTTC
J gene: TRBJ2-2; D gene: .; clone size: few; V gene: TRBV28; CDR3 protein: CASSSYRALLNTGELFF; CDR3 DNA: TGTGCCAGCAGTTCCTACCGGGCCCTACTAAACACCGGGGAGCTGTTTTTT
J gene: TRBJ2-3; D gene: .; clone size: .; V gene: TRBV11-1; CDR3 protein: CASSLDPRDSAGTDTQYF; CDR3 DNA: TGTGCCAGCAGCTTAGACCCCCGGGATTCGGCAGGCACAGATACGCAGTATTTT
J gene: TRBJ2-2; D gene: .; clone size: .; V gene: TRBV2; CDR3 protein: CASSGQLTGELFF; CDR3 DNA: TGTGCCAGCAGTGGACAGCTTACCGGGGAGCTGTTTTTT
J gene: TRBJ2-7; D gene: .; clone size: few; V gene: TRBV30; CDR3 protein: CAYTPTAAYEQYF; CDR3 DNA: TGTGCCTATACACCCACGGCAGCCTACGAGCAGTACTTC
J gene: TRBJ2-4; D gene: TRBD1; clone size: .; V gene: TRBV7-6; CDR3 protein: CASSPRQGAIQYF; CDR3 DNA: TGTGCCAGCAGCCCCCGGCAGGGGGCCATTCAGTACTTC
J gene: TRBJ1-5; D gene: .; clone size: many; V gene: TRBV5-5; CDR3 protein: CASSLSGQGVKPQHF; CDR3 DNA: TGTGCCAGCAGCTTGAGTGGGCAGGGTGTGAAGCCCCAGCATTTT
J gene: TRBJ2-5; D gene: .; clone size: few; V gene: TRBV28; CDR3 protein: CASSRARNQETQYF; CDR3 DNA: TGTGCCAGCAGTCGCGCGCGGAACCAAGAGACCCAGTACTTC
J gene: TRBJ2-6; D gene: TRBD1; clone size: many; V gene: TRBV6-1; CDR3 protein: CASREGTAGANVLTF; CDR3 DNA: TGTGCCAGCAGGGAAGGGACAGCTGGGGCCAACGTCCTGACTTTC
J gene: TRBJ2-3; D gene: .; clone size: few; V gene: TRBV15; CDR3 protein: CATSRDHQVDF; CDR3 DNA: TGTGCCACCAGCAGAGATCATCAGGTGGATTTT
J gene: TRBJ1-1; D gene: .; clone size: .; V gene: TRBV6-2/TRBV6-3; CDR3 protein: CASSYPYRETGYNTEAFF; CDR3 DNA: TGTGCCAGCAGTTACCCTTACCGCGAGACAGGCTACAACACTGAAGCTTTCTTT
J gene: TRBJ2-7; D gene: .; clone size: few; V gene: TRBV4-3; CDR3 protein: CASSQDTSRGYEQYF; CDR3 DNA: TGCGCCAGCAGCCAAGATACTTCGAGGGGCTACGAGCAGTACTTC
J gene: TRBJ1-5; D gene: .; clone size: many; V gene: TRBV27; CDR3 protein: CASSLVGVSQPQHF; CDR3 DNA: TGTGCCAGCAGTTTAGTGGGGGTCAGTCAGCCCCAGCATTTT
J gene: TRBJ2-1; D gene: .; clone size: many; V gene: TRBV28; CDR3 protein: CASSLSRPSVGEQFF; CDR3 DNA: TGTGCCAGCAGTTTATCTCGTCCTAGTGTGGGTGAGCAGTTCTTC